This entry lists 18 T cell receptor beta chains sequenced from one sample in a study of spatial heterogeneity in lung cancer. Study observations and caveats: For expanded intratumoral alpha and beta TCRs, counts tracked tumor mutation counts.

TCRdb analysed the 5' RACE reads with MiXCR anew, one entry per CDR3 protein. This table holds about 1,500 distinct CDR3 sequences, approximately 9.6% found once. No antigen has been identified for these receptors. Time point meaning: sample taken at primary tumor resection. Sequenced here: lung tumor tissue, sampled at surgery. The receptor source for this set is a male donor with early-stage non-small cell lung cancer.

The V and J genes are TRBV5-4 and TRBJ2-2, with TRBD2 matching over 11 bases. The CDR3 sequence is 19 residues long. The germline CDR1 and CDR2 sequences are SGHNT and YYREEE (reference sequence). V shed 0 bases and J 2 bases; nucleotides not matched to a gene: 9. CDR3 region: CASSLVNPGLADNTGELFF. DNA of the CDR3: TGTGCCAGCAGCTTGGTAAATCCGGGACTAGCGGATAACACCGGGGAGCTGTTTTTT.

This rearrangement joins TRBV4-2 to TRBJ2-7; D gene ambiguous. This CDR3 comprises 14 residues. V dropped 6 bases and J dropped 0 bases, with 12 bases sitting between them. Germline-derived CDR1 and CDR2 are LGHNA and YNFKEQ. CDR3 in amino acids: CASSDAQVSYEQYF. The CDR3 bases are TGTGCCAGCAGTGACGCCCAGGTCTCCTACGAGCAGTACTTC.

The V gene is TRBV28, the J gene TRBJ2-5; D is unclear. From germline, CDR1 is MDHEN and CDR2 SYDVKM. The CDR3 is 12 amino acids. Trimming pared 4 bases from V and 1 base from J, leaving 4 bases between. The CDR3 is CASSSVQETQYF. CDR3 DNA sequence: TGTGCCAGCAGTTCGGTCCAAGAGACCCAGTACTTC.

By share, this clonotype counts as medium-sized. Sequence at one end of the junction differs from germline and may be a read error. The gene calls are TRBV28 and TRBJ1-5; D not resolved. Germline loops: CDR1 MDHEN, CDR2 SYDVKM. The CDR3 is 12 amino acids. CDR3 nucleotides: TGTGCCAGCAGTTTGGTCAATAAGCCCCAGCATTTT. Its translation is CASSLVNKPQHF.

This clonotype is labeled as large. J is TRBJ2-3 and V is TRBV7-8; TRBD1 or TRBD2 may be the D gene (5 bases each). V was cut by 0 bases and J by 6 bases, with 19 bases left in between. Germline loops: CDR1 SGHVS, CDR2 FQNEAQ. The CDR3 spans 17 residues. The DNA of the CDR3 is TGTGCCAGCAGCTTAGCACCGGGACCCATAACTCGGGATACGCAGTATTTT. Translated, it gives CASSLAPGPITRDTQYF. Complete variable domain (other parts from reference TRBV7-8 and TRBJ2-3): GAGVSQSPRYKVAKRGQDVALRCDPISGHVSLFWYQQALGQGPEFLTYFQNEAQLDKSGLPSDRFFAERPEGSVSTLKIQRTQQEDSAVYLCASSLAPGPITRDTQYFGPGTRLTVL.

This clonotype was detected many times. The chain uses TRBV6-6 and TRBJ1-4; TRBD1 is a possible D gene (5 bases). Germline V gene data show CDR1 as MNHNY and CDR2 as SVGAGI (reference sequence). V lost 2 bases, J lost 6 bases, and 13 bases lay in between. CDR3 length: 15 residues. This CDR3 is CASSYGQGWDEKLFF. CDR3 sequence (DNA): TGTGCCAGCAGTTACGGGCAGGGCTGGGATGAAAAACTGTTTTTT.

Judged by abundance, this clonotype is medium-sized (0.01 to 0.1%). J is TRBJ2-4 and V is TRBV6-5; maybe TRBD2 (6 bases). The germline V and J ends were trimmed by 3 bases and 1 base, with 13 bases remaining between them. The V gene's germline CDR1 is MNHEY and CDR2 SVGAGI. CDR3 size: 16 residues. The chain's CDR3 is CASSYLALAAKNIQYF. The DNA for the CDR3 is TGTGCCAGCAGTTATCTTGCCCTAGCGGCCAAAAACATTCAGTACTTC.

This clonotype is deemed medium-sized. The chain is built from TRBV20-1 and TRBJ2-2, with TRBD1 matching over 7 bases. V gave up 5 bases and J gave up 0 bases; unmatched junction bases: 6. This CDR3 has 15 amino acids. The germline V gene has CDR1 DFQATT and CDR2 SNEGSKA (reference sequence). CDR3 protein: CSALKGTANTGELFF. CDR3 nucleotide sequence: TGCAGTGCTCTCAAAGGGACAGCGAACACCGGGGAGCTGTTTTTT.

This chain uses TRBV7-9 with TRBJ1-6; D gene unclear. CDR3 length: 13 amino acids. V was shortened by 8 bases and J by 0 bases, with 5 bases between the two germline ends. Germline V CDR1 and CDR2: SEHNR, FQNEAQ (reference sequence). CDR3 amino acids: CASHSSYNSPLHF. CDR3 in DNA: TGTGCCAGCCACAGCTCCTATAATTCACCCCTCCACTTT.

There are many counts of this clonotype. The chain has TRBV29-1 and TRBJ1-1; possible D gene TRBD1, 6 bases. The germline V gene encodes CDR1 SQVTM and CDR2 ANQGSEA. V was cut by 6 bases and J by 0 bases, with 14 bases left in between. This CDR3 has 14 residues. The CDR3 bases are TGCAGCGTAAGGGACACTACCATGAACACTGAAGCTTTCTTT. This encodes CSVRDTTMNTEAFF.

This clonotype is medium-sized (0.01 to 0.1%). The chain employs TRBV15 and TRBJ2-3; TRBD1 matches at 8 bases. With V trimmed by 1 base and J by 8 bases, 8 bases remained unmatched. The germline CDR1 and CDR2 sequences are LNHNV and YYDKDF (reference sequence). There are 15 residues in the CDR3. CDR3 sequence reads: CATSRAPDRDLTQYF. The CDR3 DNA is TGTGCCACCAGCAGAGCCCCGGACAGGGACCTTACGCAGTATTTT.

The V and J genes are TRBV10-3 and TRBJ1-1, with TRBD1 as a possible D gene (5 bases). V lost 11 bases and J lost 3, with 13 bases in between. Germline V gene sequence: CDR1 ENHRY, CDR2 SYGVKD. The CDR3 runs to 12 residues. The CDR3 protein is CASDDRYTEAFF. CDR3 bases: TGTGCCTCCGACGACAGATACACTGAAGCTTTCTTT.

This clonotype is judged medium-sized (0.01 to 0.1%). This chain joins TRBV6-5 and TRBJ2-5, with D possibly matching TRBD2 (6 bases). Trimming cost V 5 bases and J 5 bases, with 18 bases left between them. CDR1 MNHEY and CDR2 SVGAGI come from the germline V gene. The CDR3 totals 15 residues. The CDR3 spells CASSTGGLAGETQYF. In nucleotides, the CDR3 is TGTGCCAGCAGTACCGGAGGGCTCGCGGGGGAGACCCAGTACTTC.

The chain is built from TRBV19 and TRBJ2-2, with D unresolved. Germline loops: CDR1 LNHDA, CDR2 SQIVND (reference sequence). The V and J ends lost 2 bases and 6 bases respectively, with 7 bases between them. This CDR3 has 13 residues. This CDR3 reads CASSIPQAGELFF. In DNA, the CDR3 is TGTGCCAGTAGTATACCCCAGGCCGGGGAGCTGTTTTTT. Together with reference TRBV19 and TRBJ2-2, the CDR3 gives the full variable domain: DGGITQSPKYLFRKEGQNVTLSCEQNLNHDAMYWYRQDPGQGLRLIYYSQIVNDFQKGDIAEGYSVSREKKESFPLTVTSAQKNPTAFYLCASSIPQAGELFFGEGSRLTVL.

This clonotype is deemed medium-sized. V gene TRBV20-1 combines with J gene TRBJ2-6; the D call may be TRBD1 or TRBD2 (5 bases each). The germline V gene has CDR1 DFQATT and CDR2 SNEGSKA (reference sequence). The V and J ends lost 1 base and 0 bases respectively, with 7 bases between them. The CDR3 sequence is 15 residues long. The CDR3 spells CSARGGVSGANVLTF. Written as DNA, the CDR3 is TGCAGTGCTAGAGGAGGGGTCTCTGGGGCCAACGTCCTGACTTTC.

By sample share, this clonotype is large. The chain links TRBV2 to TRBJ2-2, with D unclear. CDR3 length: 11 amino acids. Trimming took off 8 bases at V and 5 bases at J, with 6 bases between the two ends. CDR1 SNHLY and CDR2 FYNNEI come from the germline V gene. CDR3 protein: CASEQTGELFF. The CDR3 region has the DNA TGTGCCAGCGAGCAGACCGGGGAGCTGTTTTTT.

Many counts were recorded for this clonotype. The V call is TRBV6-6, the J call TRBJ1-4, with 8 bases identical to TRBD1. The CDR3 is 16 residues long. V lost 5 bases and J lost 4; bases outside the gene matches: 9. Per the germline V gene, CDR1 is MNHNY and CDR2 is SVGAGI (reference sequence). The CDR3 bases are TGTGCCAGCAGTGCGAGCAAGACAGGGGATAATGAAAAACTGTTTTTT. Encoded protein: CASSASKTGDNEKLFF.

This clonotype counts as medium-sized. The rearrangement joins TRBV28 to TRBJ1-2; D is unresolved. The V end lost 3 bases, the J end lost 4 bases, and 6 bases lay between the germline ends. The CDR3 runs to 12 residues. CDR1 and CDR2 from the germline V gene are MDHEN and SYDVKM. The CDR3: CASSLEGYGYTF. The CDR3 DNA sequence: TGTGCCAGCAGTTTGGAGGGCTATGGCTACACCTTC.